The 13 T cell receptor beta chains below all came from one sample that was sequenced in a study of blood T cell repertoires in COVID-19. TCRdb's table, derived via immunoSEQ multiplex PCR, lists solely in-frame clones and lacks some. This sample has 75,000 to 95,000 clones, with roughly 80% found just once. The material sequenced was peripheral blood. The receptor source for this set is a man at least 80 years old with active or convalescent COVID-19.

The CDR3 nucleotides read TGTGCCAGTAGTATTGACGGGACAGGAGTCTCTGGAAACACCATATATTTT. This sequence encodes CASSIDGTGVSGNTIYF. This chain joins TRBV19 and TRBJ1-3, with 8 bases that match TRBD1. The CDR3 totals 17 residues. The germline CDR1 and CDR2 sequences are LNHDA and SQIVND (reference sequence). Trimming cost V 3 bases and J 0 bases; bases outside gene matches: 7.

This clone showed up just a few times. This chain joins TRBV18 and TRBJ1-2; D perhaps matches TRBD1 (5 bases). Germline V gene data show CDR1 as KGHSH and CDR2 as LQKENI. V was pared by 6 bases and J by 6 bases, with 14 bases between. This CDR3 is 13 amino acids long. Written as DNA, the CDR3 is TGTGCCAGCTCCCCGGTGGGAGGGGATGGCTACACCTTC. Amino acid sequence: CASSPVGGDGYTF. The complete variable domain, with remaining parts taken from reference TRBV18 and TRBJ1-2, reads NAGVMQNPRHLVRRRGQEARLRCSPMKGHSHVYWYRQLPEEGLKFMVYLQKENIIDESGMPKERFSAEFPKEGPSILRIQQVVRGDSAAYFCASSPVGGDGYTFGSGTRLTVV.

The chain carries TRBV7-9 and TRBJ1-4, with no clear D. Trimming took off 5 bases at V and 2 bases at J, with 9 bases between the two ends. The CDR3 spans 14 residues. Looked up from germline, CDR1 is SEHNR and CDR2 is FQNEAQ (reference sequence). The DNA of the CDR3 is TGTGCCAGCAGCCCCATTAGCACTAATGAAAAACTGTTTTTT. Protein product: CASSPISTNEKLFF.

The chain joins TRBV11-3 to TRBJ2-1, with unresolved D. Germline V gene data show CDR1 as SGHNT and CDR2 as YENEEA. With 5 bases removed from V and 8 bases from J, the gap between germline ends came to 13 bases. CDR3 length: 13 amino acids. The CDR3 spells CASSPSGRDEQFF. The CDR3 DNA sequence: TGTGCCAGCAGCCCGTCGGGTAGAGATGAGCAGTTCTTC.

Turning to this clone: Its ends do not fully match the called genes, so a read error is possible. Other DNA sequences in this sample translate to the same CDR3. The chain recombines TRBV25-1 with TRBJ1-3; D is perhaps TRBD1 (6 bases). The V gene's germline CDR1 is MGHDK and CDR2 SYGVNS. This CDR3 spans 14 amino acids. The CDR3 nucleotides read TGTGCCAGTAGTGCCCCGGGGGGGCGAAACACCATATATTTT. Its translation is CASSAPGGRNTIYF.

Only one count was recorded for this clone. The V and J genes are TRBV28 and TRBJ1-1; the D gene is possibly TRBD1 (5 bases). This CDR3 is 13 amino acids long. Trimming pared 6 bases from V and 4 bases from J, leaving 12 bases between. CDR1 is MDHEN and CDR2 is SYDVKM in the germline V gene. The CDR3 DNA reads TGTGCCAGCAGACCCCAGGGAGGCACTGAAGCTTTCTTT. It specifies CASRPQGGTEAFF.

Written as DNA, the CDR3 is TGTGCCAGCAGCTTTACAGGGGCCGGGGAGCTGTTTTTT. This gives the protein CASSFTGAGELFF. The chain couples TRBV5-4 to TRBJ2-2; the match to TRBD1 covers 7 bases. V lost 2 bases to trimming and J lost 6 bases; unmatched junction nucleotides: 1. Looked up from germline, CDR1 is SGHNT and CDR2 is YYREEE (reference sequence). This CDR3 contains 13 residues.

This clone was seen ten or more times. V and J are TRBV15 and TRBJ1-2; D call uncertain. V gave up 3 bases and J gave up 6 bases, with 8 bases separating them. CDR3 length: 12 residues. Germline CDR1 is LNHNV and CDR2 is YYDKDF (reference sequence). The CDR3 coding sequence is TGTGCCACCAGCAGCCCGGGGAATGGCTACACCTTC. This sequence encodes CATSSPGNGYTF.

The rearrangement links TRBV11-3 to TRBJ2-3; no clear D. Germline loops: CDR1 SGHNT, CDR2 YENEEA. The V and J ends lost 1 base and 4 bases respectively, with 3 bases between them. The CDR3 is 12 residues long. The CDR3 protein is CASSLGADTQYF. Here the CDR3 DNA reads TGTGCCAGCAGCTTAGGAGCAGATACGCAGTATTTT. The variable domain in full, with the rest retrieved from reference TRBV11-3 and TRBJ2-3, is EAGVVQSPRYKIIEKKQPVAFWCNPISGHNTLYWYLQNLGQGPELLIRYENEEAVDDSQLPKDRFSAERLKGVDSTLKIQPAELGDSAVYLCASSLGADTQYFGPGTRLTVL.

The rearrangement links TRBV7-9 to TRBJ2-1; TRBD2 matches 7 bases. Trimming took 5 bases from V and 0 from J; bases not matched to a gene: 7. Germline V gene data show CDR1 as SEHNR and CDR2 as FQNEAQ (reference sequence). There are 16 residues in the CDR3. This CDR3 is CASSRWEGSSYNEQFF. CDR3 bases: TGTGCCAGCAGCCGTTGGGAGGGGAGCTCCTACAATGAGCAGTTCTTC. Full variable domain (remainder filled in from reference TRBV7-9 and TRBJ2-1): DTGVSQNPRHKITKRGQNVTFRCDPISEHNRLYWYRQTLGQGPEFLTYFQNEAQLEKSRLLSDRFSAERPKGSFSTLEIQRTEQGDSAMYLCASSRWEGSSYNEQFFGPGTRLTVL.

J is TRBJ2-2 and V is TRBV5-1, with D perhaps matching TRBD2 (6 bases). Per the germline V gene, CDR1 is SGHRS and CDR2 is YFSETQ. CDR3 size: 14 residues. The V and J ends lost 6 bases and 1 base respectively, with 10 bases between them. The CDR3 loop reads CASTREWNTGELFF. The CDR3, as DNA: TGCGCCAGCACACGGGAGTGGAACACCGGGGAGCTGTTTTTT.

The V gene is TRBV5-1, the J gene TRBJ1-4; D call uncertain. CDR3 length equals 15 residues. Trimming cost V 2 bases and J 0 bases, with 8 bases left between them. Germline V gene sequence: CDR1 SGHRS, CDR2 YFSETQ. CDR3 amino acids: CASSFTRSTNEKLFF. The CDR3 DNA reads TGCGCCAGCAGCTTTACCAGGTCAACTAATGAAAAACTGTTTTTT.

Points on this clone: At one boundary the junction diverges from the germline segment, which might be a read error. V and J are TRBV5-1 and TRBJ1-1; no clear D. This CDR3 is built from 13 residues. The V gene's germline CDR1 is SGHRS and CDR2 YFSETQ. In nucleotides, the CDR3 is TGCGCTAGCAGGTCGGGATTGAACACTGAAGCTTTCTTT. This encodes CASRSGLNTEAFF.